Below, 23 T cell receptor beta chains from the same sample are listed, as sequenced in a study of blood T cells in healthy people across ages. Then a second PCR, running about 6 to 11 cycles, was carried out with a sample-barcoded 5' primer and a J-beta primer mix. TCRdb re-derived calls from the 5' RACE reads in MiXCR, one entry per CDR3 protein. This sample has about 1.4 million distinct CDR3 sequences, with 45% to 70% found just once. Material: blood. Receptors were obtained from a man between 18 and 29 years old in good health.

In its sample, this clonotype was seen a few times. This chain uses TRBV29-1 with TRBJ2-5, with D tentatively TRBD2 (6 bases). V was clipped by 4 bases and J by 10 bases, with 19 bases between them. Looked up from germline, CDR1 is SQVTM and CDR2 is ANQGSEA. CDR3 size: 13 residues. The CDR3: CSVALQARELQYF. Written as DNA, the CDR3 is TGCAGCGTTGCTTTACAAGCCCGGGAGCTCCAGTACTTC.

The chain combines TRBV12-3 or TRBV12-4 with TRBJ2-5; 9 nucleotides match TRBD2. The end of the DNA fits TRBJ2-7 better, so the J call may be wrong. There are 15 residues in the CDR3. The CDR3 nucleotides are TGTGCCAGCAGTTTAGGGCGGGAGGGCCGATACGAGCAGTACTTC. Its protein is CASSLGREGRYEQYF.

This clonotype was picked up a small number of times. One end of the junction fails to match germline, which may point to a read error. Here the CDR3 reads CATSGPTASTDTQYF. In DNA form, the CDR3 reads TGTGCCACCAGTGGCCCCACGGCTAGCACAGATACGCAGTATTTT. V usage is TRBV10-3 and J usage is TRBJ2-3; no clear D. Germline CDR1 ENHRY, CDR2 SYGVKD. The CDR3 has 15 residues.

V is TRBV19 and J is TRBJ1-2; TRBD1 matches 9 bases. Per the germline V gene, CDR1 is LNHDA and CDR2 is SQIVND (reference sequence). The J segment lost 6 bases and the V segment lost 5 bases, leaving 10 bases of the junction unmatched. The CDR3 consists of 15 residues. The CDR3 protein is CASSSGTGLFDGYTF. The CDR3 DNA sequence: TGTGCCAGTAGTTCGGGGACAGGGTTGTTCGATGGCTACACCTTC.

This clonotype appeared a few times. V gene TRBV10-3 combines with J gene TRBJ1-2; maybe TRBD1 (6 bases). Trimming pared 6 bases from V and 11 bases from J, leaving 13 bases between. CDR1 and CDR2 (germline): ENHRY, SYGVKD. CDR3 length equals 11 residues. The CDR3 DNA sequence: TGTGCCATCAGGGACAGTTTAAGATACACCTTC. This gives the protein CAIRDSLRYTF.

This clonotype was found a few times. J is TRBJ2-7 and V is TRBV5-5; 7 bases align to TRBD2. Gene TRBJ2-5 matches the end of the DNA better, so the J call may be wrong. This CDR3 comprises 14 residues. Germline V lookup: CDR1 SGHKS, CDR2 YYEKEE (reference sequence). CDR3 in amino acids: CASSDQTSSKTQYF. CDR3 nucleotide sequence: TGTGCCAGCAGCGACCAGACTAGCTCCAAGACCCAGTACTTC.

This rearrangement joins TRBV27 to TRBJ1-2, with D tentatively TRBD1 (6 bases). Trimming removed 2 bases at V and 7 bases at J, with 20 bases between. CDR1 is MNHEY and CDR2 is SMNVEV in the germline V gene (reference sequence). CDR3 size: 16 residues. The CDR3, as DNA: TGTGCCAGCAGTTTACGACCCATGGGGGGCTACCCTGGCTACACCTTC. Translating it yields CASSLRPMGGYPGYTF.

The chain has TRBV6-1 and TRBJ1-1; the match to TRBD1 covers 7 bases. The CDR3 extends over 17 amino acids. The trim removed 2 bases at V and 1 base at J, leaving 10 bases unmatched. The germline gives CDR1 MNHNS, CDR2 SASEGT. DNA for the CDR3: TGTGCCAGCAGTGAATATATAAGACAGGGCCCGAACACTGAAGCTTTCTTT. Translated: CASSEYIRQGPNTEAFF.

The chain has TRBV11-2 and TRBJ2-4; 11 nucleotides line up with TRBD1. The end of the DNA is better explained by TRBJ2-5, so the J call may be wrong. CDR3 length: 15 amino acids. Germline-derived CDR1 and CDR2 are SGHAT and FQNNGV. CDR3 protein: CASSSRTGGVETQYF. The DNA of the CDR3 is TGTGCCAGCAGCTCCAGGACAGGGGGCGTAGAGACCCAGTACTTC.

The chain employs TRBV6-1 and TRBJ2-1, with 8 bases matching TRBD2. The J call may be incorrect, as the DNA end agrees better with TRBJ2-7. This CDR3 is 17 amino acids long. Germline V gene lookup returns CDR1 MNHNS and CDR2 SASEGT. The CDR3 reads CASSRSGLADIYNEQYF. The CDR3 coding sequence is TGTGCCAGCAGCCGTTCCGGACTAGCAGACATCTACAATGAGCAGTACTTC.

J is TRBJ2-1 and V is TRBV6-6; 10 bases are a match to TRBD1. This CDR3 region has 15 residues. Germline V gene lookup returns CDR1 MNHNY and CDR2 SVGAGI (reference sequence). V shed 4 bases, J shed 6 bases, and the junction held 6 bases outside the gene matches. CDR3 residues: CASSWDRGSFNEQFF. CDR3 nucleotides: TGTGCCAGCAGTTGGGACAGGGGAAGCTTCAATGAGCAGTTCTTC.

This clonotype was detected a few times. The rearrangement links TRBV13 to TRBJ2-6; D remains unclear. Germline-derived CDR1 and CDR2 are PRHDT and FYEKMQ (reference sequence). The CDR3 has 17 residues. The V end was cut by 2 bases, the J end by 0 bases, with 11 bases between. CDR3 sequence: CASSLRLTNSGANVLTF. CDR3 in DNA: TGTGCCAGCAGCTTACGACTTACCAACTCTGGGGCCAACGTCCTGACTTTC.

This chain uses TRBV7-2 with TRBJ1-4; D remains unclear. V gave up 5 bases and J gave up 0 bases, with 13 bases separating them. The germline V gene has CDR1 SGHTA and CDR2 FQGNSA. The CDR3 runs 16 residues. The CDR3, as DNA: TGTGCCAGCAGCCGAAACCAACTCGCAACTAATGAAAAACTGTTTTTT. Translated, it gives CASSRNQLATNEKLFF.

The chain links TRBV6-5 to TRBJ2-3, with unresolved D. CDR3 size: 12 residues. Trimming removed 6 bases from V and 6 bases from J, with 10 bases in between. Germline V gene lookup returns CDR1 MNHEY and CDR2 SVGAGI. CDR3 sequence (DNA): TGTGCCAGCAGACGACCGCCCGATACGCAGTATTTT. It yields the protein CASRRPPDTQYF.

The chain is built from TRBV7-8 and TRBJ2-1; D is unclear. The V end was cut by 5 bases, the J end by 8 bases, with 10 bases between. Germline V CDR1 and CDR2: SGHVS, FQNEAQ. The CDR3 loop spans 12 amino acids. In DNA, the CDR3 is TGTGCCAGCAGCACTACTTCGGATGAGCAGTTCTTC. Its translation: CASSTTSDEQFF.

CDR3 nucleotides: TGTGCCAGCAGTTATCCGGGACTAGCGGGAGGGCCTCTCACCGGGGAGCTGTTTTTT. Its protein product is CASSYPGLAGGPLTGELFF. V gene TRBV25-1 combines with J gene TRBJ2-2; 16 bases line up with TRBD2. The V segment lost 5 bases and the J segment 4 bases; nucleotides outside the gene matches: 10. Germline V gene data show CDR1 as MGHDK and CDR2 as SYGVNS. There are 19 residues in the CDR3. Based on the CDR3 plus reference TRBV25-1 and TRBJ2-2, the full variable domain is EADIYQTPRYLVIGTGKKITLECSQTMGHDKMYWYQQDPGMELHLIHYSYGVNSTEKGDLSSESTVSRIRTEHFPLTLESARPSHTSQYLCASSYPGLAGGPLTGELFFGEGSRLTVL.

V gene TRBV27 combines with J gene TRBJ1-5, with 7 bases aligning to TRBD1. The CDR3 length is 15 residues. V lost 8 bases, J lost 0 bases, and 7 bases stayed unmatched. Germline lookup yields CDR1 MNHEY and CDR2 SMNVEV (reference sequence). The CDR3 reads CASRQGVYSNQPQHF. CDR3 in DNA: TGTGCCAGCCGCCAGGGGGTCTATAGCAATCAGCCCCAGCATTTT.

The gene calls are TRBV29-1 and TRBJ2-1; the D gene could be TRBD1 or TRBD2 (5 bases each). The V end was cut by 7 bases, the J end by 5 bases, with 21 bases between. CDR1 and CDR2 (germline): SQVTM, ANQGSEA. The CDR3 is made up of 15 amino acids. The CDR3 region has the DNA TGCAGCGGCCTCCAGGGAGTGGTATGGAACAATGAGCAGTTCTTC. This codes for CSGLQGVVWNNEQFF.

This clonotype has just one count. CDR3: CATSVPRVGGETQYF. Written as DNA, the CDR3 is TGTGCCACCAGCGTCCCGCGGGTGGGAGGGGAGACCCAGTACTTC. The J gene is TRBJ2-5, the V gene TRBV15; 7 bases are shared with TRBD2. The CDR3 contains 15 residues. The V and J ends lost 5 bases and 5 bases, in that order; junction bases with no gene match: 11. Germline lookup yields CDR1 LNHNV and CDR2 YYDKDF (reference sequence).

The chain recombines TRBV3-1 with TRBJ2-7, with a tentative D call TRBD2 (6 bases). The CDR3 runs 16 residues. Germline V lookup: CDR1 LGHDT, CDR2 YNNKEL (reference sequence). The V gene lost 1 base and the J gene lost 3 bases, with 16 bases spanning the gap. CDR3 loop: CASSQGSGGFVYEQYF. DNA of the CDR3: TGTGCCAGCAGCCAAGGTAGTGGGGGGTTCGTCTACGAGCAGTACTTC.

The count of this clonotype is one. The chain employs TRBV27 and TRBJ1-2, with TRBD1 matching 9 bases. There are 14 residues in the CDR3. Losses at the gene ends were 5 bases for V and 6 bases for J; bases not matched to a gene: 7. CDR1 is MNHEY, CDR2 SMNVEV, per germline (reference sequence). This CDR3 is CASSPPTGGDGYTF. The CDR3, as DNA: TGTGCCAGCAGTCCCCCGACAGGGGGGGATGGCTACACCTTC.

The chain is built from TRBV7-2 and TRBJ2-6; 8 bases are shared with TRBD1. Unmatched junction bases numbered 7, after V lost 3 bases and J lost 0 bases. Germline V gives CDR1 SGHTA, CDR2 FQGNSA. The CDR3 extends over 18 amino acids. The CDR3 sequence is CASSFPRQGISGANVLTF. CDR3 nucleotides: TGTGCCAGCAGCTTCCCCCGACAGGGGATCTCTGGGGCCAACGTCCTGACTTTC.

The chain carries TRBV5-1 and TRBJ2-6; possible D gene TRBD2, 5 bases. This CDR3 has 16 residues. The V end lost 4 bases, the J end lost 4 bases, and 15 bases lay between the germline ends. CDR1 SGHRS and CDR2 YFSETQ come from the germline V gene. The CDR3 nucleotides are TGCGCCAGCAGCGGAGGACGGACCCACGGGGCCAACGTCCTGACTTTC. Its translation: CASSGGRTHGANVLTF.